This TCR beta chain was identified during a study of T cells in women clearing cervical HPV infection. CDR1 is SGDLS and CDR2 is YYNGEE in the germline V gene. With 3 bases clipped from V and 5 bases from J, the junction kept 9 bases outside the gene matches. This CDR3 has 15 residues. Clones were read by immunoSEQ multiplex PCR, and TCRdb kept only the in-frame ones, dropping some. The table counts about 18,000 clones; under 15% lies in the top ten. A remark on this clone: The CDR3 end lies 3 residues beyond the end of the read and is filled in from the germline J gene.

The sample consisted of blood buffy coat. The rearrangement uses TRBV9 and TRBJ1-1; 8 bases are a match to TRBD1. The clonotype was recovered from a woman between 18 and 70 years old with a cervical HPV16 infection that either progressed to CIN3+ or cleared (not recorded which). Partial CDR3 DNA: TGTGCCAGCAGCGCCACTGGGACAGGCTGGACTGAA. Translating gives CASSATGTGWTE. The whole CDR3 protein reads CASSATGTGWTEAFF.